This is a list of T cell receptor beta chains from one sample in a study of identifying expanded T cells in peripheral blood. The protocol was immunoSEQ multiplex PCR, while the TCRdb copy is restricted to in-frame clones and leaves out a portion. The sample lists fewer than 65,000 clones; around 87% were seen once. Sample: blood. These receptors were obtained from a person between 18 and 69 years old in good health. CDR3s include the opening cysteine and the closing phenylalanine or tryptophan. Each record gives: clone size, D gene, J gene, V gene, CDR3 protein, CDR3 DNA. D genes are given only for firm matches. The size entry is marked missing in some rows and otherwise reads once, few, many or a size class.

NA,TRBD1,TRBJ2-2,TRBV25-1,CATAVGQGDTGELFF,TGTGCCACCGCCGTGGGACAGGGTGACACCGGGGAGCTGTTTTTT
NA,NA,TRBJ1-1,TRBV2,CASSLQAGMNTEAFF,TGTGCCAGCAGTTTACAGGCCGGAATGAACACTGAAGCTTTCTTT
NA,NA,TRBJ2-2,TRBV6-6,CASSYLRNTGELFF,TGTGCCAGCAGTTACTTGCGGAACACCGGGGAGCTGTTTTTT
NA,NA,TRBJ1-1,TRBV21-1,CASSKVSGTAKNTEAFF,TGTGCCAGCAGCAAAGTCTCCGGGACAGCGAAGAACACTGAAGCTTTCTTT
NA,NA,TRBJ2-2,TRBV6-1,CASSEGPGYTGELFF,TGTGCCAGCAGTGAGGGGCCAGGCTACACCGGGGAGCTGTTTTTT
NA,NA,TRBJ2-1,TRBV7-2,CASSLAVREQFF,TGTGCCAGCAGCTTAGCGGTGAGAGAGCAGTTCTTC
NA,NA,TRBJ1-1,TRBV14,CASSQAGGWAEAFF,TGTGCCAGCAGCCAAGCGGGGGGTTGGGCTGAAGCTTTCTTT
few,TRBD1,TRBJ1-5,TRBV7-3,CASSPRGQGSNQPQHF,TGTGCCAGCAGCCCCAGGGGGCAGGGTAGCAATCAGCCCCAGCATTTT
few,NA,TRBJ1-5,TRBV7-2,CASSWTLNQPQHF,TGTGCCAGCAGCTGGACACTCAATCAGCCCCAGCATTTT
NA,NA,TRBJ1-1,TRBV7-9,CASQRGNGNTEAFF,TGTGCCAGTCAGAGGGGCAACGGTAACACTGAAGCTTTCTTT
NA,NA,TRBJ2-1,TRBV15,CATDREGMYNEQFF,TGTGCCACCGACAGGGAGGGGATGTACAATGAGCAGTTCTTC
NA,NA,TRBJ2-5,TRBV5-4,CASSLASGTETQYF,TGTGCCAGCAGCTTGGCCTCGGGTACCGAGACCCAGTACTTC
NA,TRBD1,TRBJ1-4,TRBV5-6,CASSLDRGRTRTLFF,TGTGCCAGCAGCTTGGACAGGGGGCGGACGAGGACACTGTTTTTT